This T cell receptor (beta chain) was found in a study of CD8 T cells in Susac syndrome. Random hexamers were used to reverse transcribe an amount of roughly 0.5 to 1 ug RNA. TCRdb reanalysed the immunoSEQ multiplex PCR reads using MiXCR and keeps one entry per CDR3 protein. The table shows approximately 200,000 distinct CDR3 sequences, with over 90% occurring only once. Through negative isolation, CD4+ and CD8+ T cells were obtained, while TEMRA cells were enriched using FACS. Germline CDR1 is MGHDK and CDR2 is SYGVNS. The CDR3 spans 14 residues. J was trimmed by 4 bases and V by 6 bases; bases with no gene match: 5. As for this clonotype: Its antigen is currently unknown.

Overall study results and limits: It was acknowledged by the study that relatively few individuals were included in its TCR sequencing and HLA analysis.

This TCR was sampled from a human donor with multiple sclerosis. The chain combines TRBV25-1 with TRBJ2-3; TRBD1 matches at 9 bases. Sequenced material: CD4+ T cells from PBMCs. The CDR3 DNA reads as TGTGCCAGCAGGGAAACAGGGGGCGCAGATACGCAGTATTTT. Translated, it gives CASRETGGADTQYF.